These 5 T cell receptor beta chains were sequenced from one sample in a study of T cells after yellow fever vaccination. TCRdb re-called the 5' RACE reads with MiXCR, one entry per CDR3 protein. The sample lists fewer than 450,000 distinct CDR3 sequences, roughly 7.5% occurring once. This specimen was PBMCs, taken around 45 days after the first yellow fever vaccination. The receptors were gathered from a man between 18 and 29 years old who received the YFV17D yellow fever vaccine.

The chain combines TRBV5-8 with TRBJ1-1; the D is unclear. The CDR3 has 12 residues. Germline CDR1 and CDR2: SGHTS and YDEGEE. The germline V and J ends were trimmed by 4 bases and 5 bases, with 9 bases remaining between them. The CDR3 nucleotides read TGTGCCAGCAGCGGCCGGAAGACTGAAGCTTTCTTT. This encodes CASSGRKTEAFF. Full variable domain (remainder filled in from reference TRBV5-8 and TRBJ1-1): EAGVTQSPTHLIKTRGQQATLRCSPISGHTSVYWYQQALGLGLQFLLWYDEGEERNRGNFPPRFSGRQFPNYSSELNVNALELEDSALYLCASSGRKTEAFFGQGTRLTVV.

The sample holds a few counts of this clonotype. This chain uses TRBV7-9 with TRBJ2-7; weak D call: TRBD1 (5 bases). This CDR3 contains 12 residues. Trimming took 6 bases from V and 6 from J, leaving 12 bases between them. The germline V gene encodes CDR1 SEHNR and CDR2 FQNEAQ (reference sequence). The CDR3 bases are TGTGCCAGCAGTGAATGGGGCCGCGAGCAGTACTTC. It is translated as CASSEWGREQYF.

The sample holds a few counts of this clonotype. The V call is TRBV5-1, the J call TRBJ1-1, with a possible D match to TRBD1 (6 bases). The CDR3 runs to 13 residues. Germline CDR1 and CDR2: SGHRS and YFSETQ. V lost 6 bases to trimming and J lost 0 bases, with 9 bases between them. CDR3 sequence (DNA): TGCGCCAGCACGGGGGGCCTGAACACTGAAGCTTTCTTT. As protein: CASTGGLNTEAFF.

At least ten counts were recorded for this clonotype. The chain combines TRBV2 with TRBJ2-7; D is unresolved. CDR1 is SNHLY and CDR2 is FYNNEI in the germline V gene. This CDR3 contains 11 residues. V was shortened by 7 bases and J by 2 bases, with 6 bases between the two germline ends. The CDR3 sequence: CASTPAYEQYF. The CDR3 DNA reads TGTGCCAGCACCCCGGCCTACGAGCAGTACTTC.

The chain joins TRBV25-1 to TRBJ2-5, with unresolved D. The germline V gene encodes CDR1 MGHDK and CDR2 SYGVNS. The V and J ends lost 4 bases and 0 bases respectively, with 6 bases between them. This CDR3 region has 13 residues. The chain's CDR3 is CASSVVYQETQYF. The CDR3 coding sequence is TGTGCCAGCAGTGTTGTGTACCAAGAGACCCAGTACTTC.